This T cell receptor (beta chain) was recovered during a study of blood T cell repertoires in COVID-19. Study-wide background: Samples of COVID-19 (acute and convalescent) were obtained from the United States, Italy and Spain. In each case, the material was cDNA or gDNA derived from T cells, B-cell-depleted T cells, or PBMCs.

Authors' analysis steps: Amplification of reference gene primers was used by the study to estimate nucleated cell counts. Some clones are missing from TCRdb's copy, which holds only in-frame ones; the method was immunoSEQ multiplex PCR. The V and J calls and the clone size are those of that table, but D and trimming were determined from the DNA. Of 60,000 to 90,000 clones detected, around 90% appear once; the ten largest clones hold roughly 0.78%. Trimming shortened V by 4 bases and J by 3 bases, and 10 bases separated the two germline ends. The CDR3 covers 13 residues. Germline values: CDR1 SGHRS, CDR2 YFSETQ.

The chain is built from TRBV5-1 and TRBJ2-5, with no clear D. The receptor was isolated from a woman aged 80 or over with acute or convalescent COVID-19. Sequenced material: peripheral blood. The CDR3 region has the DNA TGCGCCAGCAGCGTGTTGGGCGAAGAGACCCAGTACTTC. This translates into CASSVLGEETQYF.